The 14 T cell receptor beta chains below come from one sample, sequenced in a study of control samples from healthy donors and cancer patients. Some clones are missing from TCRdb's copy, which holds only in-frame ones; the method was immunoSEQ multiplex PCR. The repertoire has approximately 100,000 clones, just under 95% of them found once; the top ten carry 2.5% to 3.5%. The material sequenced was blood. These receptors all come from a human donor in good health. The donor label of this sample is uncertain.

This chain uses TRBV18 with TRBJ1-2; D unclear. V was cut by 3 bases and J by 5 bases, with 10 bases left in between. CDR1 and CDR2 (germline): KGHSH, LQKENI. The CDR3 sequence is 13 residues long. CDR3 DNA: TGTGCCAGCTCACCGGAGGATAGGTATGGCTACACCTTC. It yields the protein CASSPEDRYGYTF.

This chain links TRBV11-2 with TRBJ1-1, with D possibly matching TRBD1 (6 bases). The germline CDR1 and CDR2 sequences are SGHAT and FQNNGV. The germline V and J ends were trimmed by 6 bases and 5 bases, with 16 bases remaining between them. The length of the CDR3 is 14 residues. The CDR3 bases are TGTGCCAGCAGGCTTGGGGGGGGGCGGACTGAAGCTTTCTTT. It is translated as CASRLGGGRTEAFF.

The V call is TRBV5-6, the J call TRBJ2-5; 11 nucleotides align to TRBD2. With 4 bases clipped from V and 5 bases from J, the junction kept 10 bases outside the gene matches. Germline V lookup: CDR1 SGHDT, CDR2 YYEEEE. CDR3 size: 16 residues. CDR3: CASSHPSGGRLETQYF. CDR3 DNA sequence: TGTGCCAGCAGCCACCCTAGCGGGGGGCGGTTGGAGACCCAGTACTTC.

The chain couples TRBV6-1 to TRBJ2-7, with TRBD2 identical over 12 bases. The V gene's germline CDR1 is MNHNS and CDR2 SASEGT. Trimming cost V 4 bases and J 0 bases; bases outside gene matches: 10. The CDR3 has 18 amino acids. The CDR3 region is CASSVRIGLAGLSYEQYF. CDR3 nucleotide sequence: TGTGCCAGCAGTGTGAGGATTGGACTAGCGGGGCTCTCCTACGAGCAGTACTTC.

The chain uses TRBV27 and TRBJ1-6; no clear D gene. V was shortened by 5 bases and J by 14 bases, with 16 bases between the two germline ends. Germline V gives CDR1 MNHEY, CDR2 SMNVEV (reference sequence). The CDR3 runs 13 residues. The CDR3 reads CASSPDRGLTLHF. The CDR3 DNA is TGTGCCAGCAGTCCCGATCGTGGATTGACCCTCCACTTT.

V and J are TRBV6-1 and TRBJ1-1; a weak D match, TRBD1 (5 bases). The CDR3 loop spans 17 amino acids. V lost 0 bases and J lost 1, with 15 bases in between. CDR1 is MNHNS, CDR2 SASEGT, per germline. The CDR3, as DNA: TGTGCCAGCAGTGAAGCCGGACACGCCGTAGGGAACACTGAAGCTTTCTTT. Protein sequence: CASSEAGHAVGNTEAFF.

V gene TRBV2 combines with J gene TRBJ1-6, with D perhaps TRBD1 (6 bases). Germline CDR1 is SNHLY and CDR2 is FYNNEI. V lost 5 bases, J lost 0 bases, and 11 bases lay in between. CDR3 length: 16 residues. This chain's CDR3 is CASSYGGNSYNSPLHF. CDR3 DNA sequence: TGTGCCAGCAGTTACGGGGGCAACTCCTATAATTCACCCCTCCACTTT.

This chain uses TRBV14 with TRBJ2-5; D is uncertain. The CDR3 sequence is 13 residues long. Germline assignment: CDR1 SGHDN and CDR2 FVKESK. Trimming took 5 bases from V and 3 from J, leaving 10 bases between them. The CDR3, as DNA: TGTGCCAGCAGCTGGGCCAGGAAAGAGACCCAGTACTTC. Amino acid sequence: CASSWARKETQYF.

In the case of this clone: At one of its ends the junction is not consistent with the germline gene, which may arise from a read error. The chain uses TRBV5-1 and TRBJ2-1; TRBD2 matches 8 bases. Germline V lookup: CDR1 SGHRS, CDR2 YFSETQ. The CDR3 extends over 14 amino acids. For the CDR3, the DNA is TGCGCCAGCAACTTGATAGCGGGAAGCGATGAGCAGTTCTTC. Translated, it gives CASNLIAGSDEQFF. The whole variable domain, filled in from reference TRBV5-1 and TRBJ2-1, reads KAGVTQTPRYLIKTRGQQVTLSCSPISGHRSVSWYQQTPGQGLQFLFEYFSETQRNKGNFPGRFSGRQFSNSRSEMNVSTLELGDSALYLCASNLIAGSDEQFFGPGTRLTVL.

This clone was detected a few times. The rearrangement links TRBV7-9 to TRBJ2-5; D is perhaps TRBD1 (6 bases). The CDR3 is 15 amino acids. The germline V gene encodes CDR1 SEHNR and CDR2 FQNEAQ (reference sequence). Between the trimmed V and J ends, which lost 5 bases and 0 bases, there was a span of 13 bases. CDR3 sequence: CASSTGTMYQETQYF. CDR3 sequence (DNA): TGTGCCAGCAGCACGGGGACAATGTACCAAGAGACCCAGTACTTC.

This rearrangement joins TRBV11-2 to TRBJ2-5, with 7 bases matching TRBD1. The germline gives CDR1 SGHAT, CDR2 FQNNGV. V gave up 1 base and J gave up 4 bases; unmatched junction bases: 3. This CDR3 is 14 amino acids long. The DNA of the CDR3 is TGTGCCAGCAGCTTAGGGGACAGCCTAGAGACCCAGTACTTC. It encodes CASSLGDSLETQYF. Variable domain in full (rest from reference TRBV11-2 and TRBJ2-5): EAGVAQSPRYKIIEKRQSVAFWCNPISGHATLYWYQQILGQGPKLLIQFQNNGVVDDSQLPKDRFSAERLKGVDSTLKIQPAKLEDSAVYLCASSLGDSLETQYFGPGTRLLVL.

The chain combines TRBV2 with TRBJ1-1; TRBD1 agrees at 7 bases. The CDR3 covers 14 residues. Per the germline V gene, CDR1 is SNHLY and CDR2 is FYNNEI. V was pared by 3 bases and J by 4 bases, with 5 bases of the junction left unmatched. CDR3 amino acids: CASSDKGARTEAFF. DNA for the CDR3: TGTGCCAGCAGTGACAAGGGGGCGCGCACTGAAGCTTTCTTT. The full variable domain, completed using reference TRBV2 and TRBJ1-1, is EPEVTQTPSHQVTQMGQEVILRCVPISNHLYFYWYRQILGQKVEFLVSFYNNEISEKSEIFDDQFSVERPDGSNFTLKIRSTKLEDSAMYFCASSDKGARTEAFFGQGTRLTVV.

The rearrangement uses TRBV19 and TRBJ2-2; TRBD1 or TRBD2 may be the D gene (6 bases each). The CDR3 loop spans 14 amino acids. Between the trimmed V and J ends, which lost 6 bases and 7 bases, there was a span of 15 bases. CDR1 LNHDA and CDR2 SQIVND come from the germline V gene (reference sequence). DNA for the CDR3: TGTGCCAGTAGAATTTACAGGGAGGACGGGGAGCTGTTTTTT. Protein product: CASRIYREDGELFF.

The chain employs TRBV18 and TRBJ2-1; 9 bases map to TRBD2. The germline V gene encodes CDR1 KGHSH and CDR2 LQKENI. The junction had 4 bases not matched to a gene; V was cut back by 2 bases and J by 8 bases. The CDR3 covers 14 residues. This CDR3 is CASSPSGGRYEQFF. CDR3 DNA sequence: TGTGCCAGCTCACCAAGCGGGGGGAGGTATGAGCAGTTCTTC.